This entry features one TCR beta chain sequence. Since all of the isolated RNA was reverse transcribed, expressed TCRB transcripts were what got sequenced. This table comes from immunoSEQ multiplex PCR, and its TCRdb copy is limited to in-frame clones, with some not included. The table records tens of thousands of clones, roughly 60% of them present only once. This entry comes from a study of beta chain features in type 1 diabetes. The origin of this receptor is a woman between 18 and 29 years old in good health. Specimen: Tregs from blood.

In DNA, the CDR3 is TGTGCCAGCAGCTTGTTTAGCGGGGGATACAATGAGCAGTTCTTC. It encodes CASSLFSGGYNEQFF. V and J are TRBV7-2 and TRBJ2-1, with 9 bases lining up with TRBD2. Trimming cost V 3 bases and J 4 bases; bases outside gene matches: 4. Germline V gives CDR1 SGHTA, CDR2 FQGNSA. The CDR3 totals 15 residues.